This is a list of T cell receptor beta chains from one sample in a study of cytomegalovirus exposure and HLA in healthy donors. Data came from immunoSEQ multiplex PCR; TCRdb stores just in-frame clones and leaves some out. The data hold some 120,000 clones, with roughly 80% observed a single time. The sequenced sample was PBMCs. Receptors originate from a woman aged 45-65 years in good health and CMV-seronegative. Each CDR3 is given with its conserved first and last residue. A D gene is named only where the DNA matches it firmly. Size tells how often a clone was seen (once, few, many) or the class of an expanded clone, and some rows leave it out.

CDR3 DNA,CDR3 protein,D gene,V gene,clone size,J gene
TGTGCCAGTAGTACGGGACAGTTGACAGATACGCAGTATTTT,CASSTGQLTDTQYF,TRBD1,TRBV19,once,TRBJ2-3
TGTGCCAGCAGCTTACCGGGAGCAGCAGATACGCAGTATTTT,CASSLPGAADTQYF,-,TRBV7-3,-,TRBJ2-3
TGTGCCAGCAGCGTAGTAGCGGGGGAGTGGGGGCAGGGAGGTTTCGATACGCAGTATTTT,CASSVVAGEWGQGGFDTQYF,TRBD2,TRBV9,-,TRBJ2-3
TGTGCCAGCAGTTACAGGGGTGATATGAATTCACCCCTCCACTTT,CASSYRGDMNSPLHF,TRBD1,TRBV2,few,TRBJ1-6
TGTGCTAGCAGCTCACAGTGGAACACTGAAGCTTTCTTT,CASSSQWNTEAFF,-,TRBV7-7,-,TRBJ1-1
TGTGCTAGCAGCTTAGGATCTAGCGGGAGGAATACGCAGTATTTT,CASSLGSSGRNTQYF,TRBD2,TRBV7-7,-,TRBJ2-3
TGTGCCAGCACAAGACGGACAGGTTCTGGCTACACCTTC,CASTRRTGSGYTF,TRBD1,TRBV2,-,TRBJ1-2
TGTGCCAGCAGCCTAGGACAAGCGGGGGATGAGCAGTTCTTC,CASSLGQAGDEQFF,TRBD2,TRBV11-1,-,TRBJ2-1
TGTGCCAGCAGTGACCTGACAGGGGGCTATGGCTACACCTTC,CASSDLTGGYGYTF,TRBD1,TRBV6-1,once,TRBJ1-2
TGTGCCAGCAGATCCCGGGGTGGCAATCAGCCCCAGCATTTT,CASRSRGGNQPQHF,-,TRBV6-5,-,TRBJ1-5
TGTGCTAGTGGTTTGGTACTACCCCCTGCAGCCTACAATGAGCAGTTCTTC,CASGLVLPPAAYNEQFF,-,TRBV12-5,once,TRBJ2-1
TGTGCCAGCAGCAAGGCTAGCGGGAGGGGGAATGAGCAGTTCTTC,CASSKASGRGNEQFF,-,TRBV21-1,few,TRBJ2-1
TGTGCCAGCATGGGACAGGGGATGAACACTGAAGCTTTCTTT,CASMGQGMNTEAFF,-,TRBV21-1,-,TRBJ1-1
TGCGCCAGCACCCCGACTAGCGGGATCGATGAGCAGTTCTTC,CASTPTSGIDEQFF,TRBD2,TRBV4-1,-,TRBJ2-1
TGTGCCAGCAGTAAGGGGGGGCGCGGCACCGGGGAGCTGTTTTTT,CASSKGGRGTGELFF,-,TRBV28,-,TRBJ2-2
TGCGCCAGCAGCCGCCCCACCGGGGGGGCGCAGTTCTTC,CASSRPTGGAQFF,TRBD2,TRBV4-1,-,TRBJ2-1
TGTGCCATCAGTCCGAACAGTTACGAGCAGTACTTC,CAISPNSYEQYF,-,TRBV10-3,-,TRBJ2-7
TGTGCCAGCAGTTTAAGCGGGAGGGCCGTATACGAGCAGTACTTT,CASSLSGRAVYEQYF,TRBD2,TRBV28,-,TRBJ2-7
TGCAGCGTTGACGTAGCGGGAGTAAGGTACGAGCAGTACTTC,CSVDVAGVRYEQYF,TRBD2,TRBV29-1,once,TRBJ2-7
TGTGCCAGCAGCCCTACTAGCGGGGGGAACACCGGGGAGCTGTTTTTT,CASSPTSGGNTGELFF,TRBD2,TRBV7-3,-,TRBJ2-2
TGTGCCAGTAGTGTAACAGTGAACACTGAAGCTTTCTTT,CASSVTVNTEAFF,-,TRBV19,-,TRBJ1-1
TGTGCCAGCAGGAGCGGGAGTATAGGTGAGCAGTTCTTC,CASRSGSIGEQFF,TRBD2,TRBV6-5,few,TRBJ2-1
TGTGCCAGCAGGGAGGCGACTAGTCTACTGACCTACGAGCAGTACTTC,CASREATSLLTYEQYF,-,TRBV28,-,TRBJ2-7
TGTGCCAGCAGCGTCCTCATGGAGCCCTACGAGCAGTACTTC,CASSVLMEPYEQYF,-,TRBV9,once,TRBJ2-7
TGTGCCAGCAGCCACGGGGAGGACACCATATATTTT,CASSHGEDTIYF,-,TRBV7-8,-,TRBJ1-3
TGTGCCAGCAGCCTCGTAGGGGGATCCACAGATACGCAGTATTTT,CASSLVGGSTDTQYF,-,TRBV7-3,few,TRBJ2-3
TGTGCCAGCAGCCACCGACAGGCCTATGGCTACACCTTC,CASSHRQAYGYTF,-,TRBV7-3,few,TRBJ1-2
TGTGCCACCAGCATACAGGGGGCCGGCACAGATACGCAGTATTTT,CATSIQGAGTDTQYF,TRBD1,TRBV15,-,TRBJ2-3
TGCGCCAGCAGCTCCGTTCCCTCCCAAGAGACCCAGTACTTC,CASSSVPSQETQYF,-,TRBV5-1,-,TRBJ2-5
TGTGCCAGCAGTTCCACATGGTCCCGGGACAGGGGTGGTCTAGCGGGAGGTTACGAGCAGTACTTC,CASSSTWSRDRGGLAGGYEQYF,-,TRBV28,-,TRBJ2-7
TGTGCCAGCAGCCAAGTCAGCGGGAGGGCCTTAAGCACAGATACGCAGTATTTT,CASSQVSGRALSTDTQYF,TRBD2,TRBV4-2,few,TRBJ2-3
TGCGCCAGCAGCCTTCGCCGGACTAGCGGGGGGCCCTCCTACGAGCAGTACTTC,CASSLRRTSGGPSYEQYF,TRBD2,TRBV4-1,-,TRBJ2-7
TGTGCCAGTATTCTCAGGGGAATGAACACTGAAGCTTTCTTT,CASILRGMNTEAFF,-,TRBV19,-,TRBJ1-1
TGTGCCAGCAGGGACAGGGGGCTCAACACCGGGGAGCTGTTTTTT,CASRDRGLNTGELFF,TRBD1,TRBV5-8,few,TRBJ2-2
TGTGCCAGTAGCTACAGCACAGATACGCAGTATTTT,CASSYSTDTQYF,-,TRBV19,once,TRBJ2-3
TGTGCCAGCAGCTTAACTAGCGGGGGTCCTAGCACAGATACGCAGTATTTT,CASSLTSGGPSTDTQYF,TRBD2,TRBV7-2,-,TRBJ2-3
TGTGCCAGCAGTGACTACAGACACGTGAACACTGAAGCTTTCTTT,CASSDYRHVNTEAFF,-,TRBV6-1,-,TRBJ1-1
TGTGCCAGCAGCACACTAGCGGGAGATGAAGAGCAGTACTTC,CASSTLAGDEEQYF,TRBD2,TRBV5-4,-,TRBJ2-7
TGTGCCAGCAGCCGCCTAGACACCGGGGAGCTGTTTTTT,CASSRLDTGELFF,-,TRBV11-2,-,TRBJ2-2
TGTGCCATCAGTCAGACAGGGTCGGACACTGAAGCTTTCTTT,CAISQTGSDTEAFF,TRBD1,TRBV10-3,-,TRBJ1-1
TGTGCCTGGAGTGATATCTATGGCTACACCTTC,CAWSDIYGYTF,-,TRBV30,-,TRBJ1-2
TGTGTCAGCAGTGAAGGACTAGCGGGAGGGCCAGATACGCAGTATTTT,CVSSEGLAGGPDTQYF,TRBD2,TRBV28,-,TRBJ2-3
TGTGCCAGCAGCCCGGGACAGACCTACAATGAGCAGTTCTTC,CASSPGQTYNEQFF,TRBD1,TRBV9,-,TRBJ2-1
TGTGCCAGCAGCGTAGAGTTAGAGATGGGGCGAGCTTTCTTT,CASSVELEMGRAFF,-,TRBV9,-,TRBJ1-1
TGTGCCAGCTCAACGGACAGCTACGAGCAGTACTTC,CASSTDSYEQYF,-,TRBV18,-,TRBJ2-7
TGTGCCAGCCGGGACTCCCGTCAAGAGCAGTTCTTC,CASRDSRQEQFF,-,TRBV7-2,-,TRBJ2-1
TGTGCCAGCAGCTTTAAGGGTAGCGGGAGGGCCAGGTACTACGAGCAGTACTTC,CASSFKGSGRARYYEQYF,TRBD2,TRBV7-2,-,TRBJ2-7
TGTGCCAGCAGCCCTAGCGGGAGCAATGAGCAGTTCTTC,CASSPSGSNEQFF,TRBD2,TRBV11-3,-,TRBJ2-1
TGTGCCAGCAGCACACGACAGGGGAACTATGGCTACACCTTC,CASSTRQGNYGYTF,TRBD1,TRBV5-4,few,TRBJ1-2